Listed here is a single T cell receptor beta chain. This sample is drawn from a study of cytomegalovirus exposure and HLA in healthy donors. Amplification used 60 Vbeta primers and 13 Jbeta primers. The table came from immunoSEQ multiplex PCR; TCRdb's copy has only in-frame clones and leaves some out. This sample carries about 160,000 clones, around 78% of them seen once, and the ten largest clones take 7%. CDR1 is MNHEY, CDR2 SMNVEV, per germline (reference sequence). The CDR3 runs 16 residues. This rearrangement joins TRBV27 to TRBJ2-5; 10 nucleotides line up with TRBD1. The DNA end favors TRBJ2-7, so the J call may be wrong. The sample taken for sequencing was PBMCs. This clonotype originated in a woman in her thirties or forties in good health and CMV-seropositive. CDR3 nucleotide sequence: TGTGCCAGCAGTCCCTTACGGGACAGGGGTCGCGACGAGCAGTACTTC. Its protein product is CASSPLRDRGRDEQYF.